This T cell receptor (beta chain) was found in a study of T-cell reconstitution after alpha-beta-depleted transplantation in children. Broader study findings: When one year had passed after transplant, most T-cell counts and diversity came from newly produced T cells. Several hundred expanded graft clones reportedly supplied alpha-beta T cells about two months after transplant. Recipient T cells and thymic progenitors that survived gave rise to the high TCRbeta diversity observed at day 60 in some patients.

Unique molecular identifiers tagged the TCRbeta library. TCRdb fed the PCR reads into MiXCR, producing one record per CDR3 protein. The table lists a few hundred thousand distinct CDR3 sequences, 10% to 15% of them singletons. A word on this clonotype: Antigen specificity is unknown.

V gave up 7 bases and J gave up 4 bases, with 15 bases separating them. The germline CDR1 and CDR2 sequences are MNHEY and SMNVEV (reference sequence). The CDR3 is made up of 14 amino acids. This chain uses TRBV27 with TRBJ2-3; D uncertain. This sequence originates from a male patient aged 10-17 years who had a stem cell transplant for acute myeloid leukemia, so the T cells may come from the graft donor. The material sequenced was PBMCs, mostly from graft donor cells, taken 360 days after TCRalphabeta/CD19-depleted stem cell transplant. CDR3 sequence (DNA): TGTGCCAGCAATTATTGGGGTGCGGCAGATACGCAGTATTTT. Translation: CASNYWGAADTQYF.